The next 13 T cell receptor beta chains were all read from a single sample in a study of beta chain features in type 1 diabetes. Study-wide results and limits: Among patients with Type 1 diabetes, TCRB CDR3s were moderately but significantly shorter in every one of the four CD4+ subsets.

Sequenced material consisted of expressed TCRB transcripts (all of the isolated RNA was reverse transcribed). Profiled with immunoSEQ multiplex PCR; TCRdb holds only in-frame clones, not every one. The sample holds some 160,000 clones, roughly 9% seen once. No antigens are known for them. Sequencing was done on a sample of central memory CD4+ T cells from blood. The origin of the receptors is a woman under 40 with type 1 diabetes.

This clone was seen at least ten times. The identical CDR3 is also encoded by other nucleotide sequences in the sample. This chain uses TRBV18 with TRBJ2-1, with 13 positions matching TRBD2. With V trimmed by 3 bases and J by 0 bases, 2 bases remained unmatched. In germline, CDR1 is KGHSH, CDR2 LQKENI. The CDR3 extends over 17 amino acids. CDR3 protein: CASSPRTSGSSYNEQFF. In DNA form, the CDR3 reads TGTGCCAGCTCACCCCGGACTAGCGGGAGCTCCTACAATGAGCAGTTCTTC.

The chain recombines TRBV5-1 with TRBJ2-7; 7 positions match TRBD1. This CDR3 is built from 14 residues. V was pared by 6 bases and J by 6 bases, with 12 bases of the junction left unmatched. CDR1 and CDR2 (germline): SGHRS, YFSETQ. CDR3 protein: CASTFGQESGEQYF. The CDR3 region has the DNA TGCGCCAGCACCTTCGGACAGGAATCAGGCGAGCAGTACTTC.

This clone has just a few counts. At one boundary the junction diverges from the germline segment, which might be a read error. The rearrangement uses TRBV7-9 and TRBJ1-2, with D unresolved. There are 12 residues in the CDR3. CDR1 SEHNR and CDR2 FQNEAQ come from the germline V gene (reference sequence). CDR3 bases: TGTGCCAGCAGCCATGACATAGACCCTATCAGGTTC. Its translation is CASSHDIDPIRF.

This clone appeared a few times. The gene calls are TRBV6-5 and TRBJ2-1; 9 nucleotides match TRBD2. V lost 2 bases, J lost 7 bases, and 9 bases stayed unmatched. The CDR3 runs 16 residues. CDR1 is MNHEY and CDR2 is SVGAGI in the germline V gene. The CDR3 region is CASSYQLAGAGNEQFF. The CDR3 nucleotides read TGTGCCAGCAGTTACCAATTAGCGGGAGCGGGGAATGAGCAGTTCTTC.

There are a few counts of this clone. The V call is TRBV5-1, the J call TRBJ1-4; a weak D match, TRBD1 (5 bases). Trimming took off 4 bases at V and 8 bases at J, with 24 bases between the two ends. Germline CDR1 is SGHRS and CDR2 is YFSETQ. CDR3 length: 17 residues. The CDR3: CASSPAMTTAGLEKLFF. CDR3 bases: TGCGCCAGCAGCCCGGCAATGACGACAGCGGGGTTGGAAAAACTGTTTTTT.

This sequence joins TRBV2 and TRBJ2-2; weak D call: TRBD1 (5 bases). V lost 5 bases and J lost 0, with 13 bases in between. This CDR3 spans 16 amino acids. Germline CDR1 is SNHLY and CDR2 is FYNNEI. The CDR3 sequence is CASSSRTKTNTGELFF. CDR3 in DNA: TGTGCCAGCAGTAGCAGGACAAAAACGAACACCGGGGAGCTGTTTTTT.

The gene calls are TRBV28 and TRBJ2-1; 11 bases align to TRBD2. The V gene's germline CDR1 is MDHEN and CDR2 SYDVKM. The ends lost 2 bases at V and 8 bases at J; junction bases unmatched: 5. The CDR3 is 15 amino acids. CDR3 in amino acids: CASSLVTSGSYEQFF. CDR3 coding DNA: TGTGCCAGCAGTTTAGTAACTAGCGGGAGCTATGAGCAGTTCTTC.

The J gene is TRBJ2-1, the V gene TRBV6-6; 8 bases line up with TRBD2. The V and J ends lost 6 bases and 7 bases, in that order; junction bases with no gene match: 8. CDR1 MNHNY and CDR2 SVGAGI come from the germline V gene (reference sequence). This CDR3 is 14 amino acids long. CDR3 nucleotide sequence: TGTGCCAGCAGAAAAAGCGGGAGTGCAAATGAGCAGTTCTTC. Translated: CASRKSGSANEQFF.

V and J are TRBV29-1 and TRBJ2-5; 13 bases map to TRBD2. The DNA end favors TRBJ2-7, so the J call may be wrong. CDR3 size: 14 residues. In germline, CDR1 is SQVTM, CDR2 ANQGSEA. As DNA, the CDR3 is TGCAGCGCATCACTAGCGGGAGGGCCGCTCGAGCAGTACTTC. Its translation: CSASLAGGPLEQYF.

J is TRBJ1-4 and V is TRBV28, with D perhaps TRBD1 (5 bases). CDR1 MDHEN and CDR2 SYDVKM come from the germline V gene. CDR3 length equals 13 residues. Trimming removed 6 bases at V and 8 bases at J, with 13 bases between. This CDR3 is CASSMAGYEKLFF. DNA of the CDR3: TGTGCCAGCAGCATGGCAGGGTACGAAAAACTGTTTTTT.

This clone was observed a few times. V gene TRBV6-6 combines with J gene TRBJ2-3; the D is unclear. The CDR3 sequence is 12 residues long. CDR1 is MNHNY and CDR2 is SVGAGI in the germline V gene (reference sequence). Trimming stripped 6 bases from V and 8 bases from J, with 12 bases between. The CDR3 DNA sequence: TGTGCCAGCAGCTCACCCCTCGGTACGCAGTATTTT. Amino acids: CASSSPLGTQYF.

A word on this clone: A read error may account for a junction end that differs from germline. The J gene is TRBJ2-7, the V gene TRBV4-1, with D possibly TRBD1 on 6 matching bases. The CDR3 contains 14 residues. The germline V gene encodes CDR1 MGHRA and CDR2 YSYEKL. The CDR3 sequence is CASSNIKQGYEQYF. The CDR3 nucleotides read TGTGCCAGCAGCAACATAAAACAGGGCTACGAGCAGTACTTC.

This clone was detected only a few times. The J gene is TRBJ1-4, the V gene TRBV2; TRBD1 matches 9 bases. Germline V lookup: CDR1 SNHLY, CDR2 FYNNEI. The ends lost 5 bases at V and 5 bases at J; junction bases unmatched: 3. The CDR3 consists of 14 residues. This chain's CDR3 is CASSPGQGNEKLFF. The CDR3 DNA sequence: TGTGCCAGCAGTCCGGGACAGGGAAATGAAAAACTGTTTTTT.